One and the same sample provided the 23 T cell receptor beta chains below, sequenced in a study of shared clonotypes between healthy human individuals. TCRdb keeps only in-frame clones here, not all; method: immunoSEQ multiplex PCR. The sample yields some 1.4 million clones, around 97% seen once. The sequenced sample consisted of naive CD4+ T cells sorted from blood. Described subset: CD45RA+ positively selected. The receptors derive from a man aged 25-40 years in good health.

CDR3 DNA sequence: TGTGCTAGTGGTTTGGTACGTGGGACAGGTTTTATAACCGGGGAGCTGTTTTTT. This translates into CASGLVRGTGFITGELFF. This sequence joins TRBV12-5 and TRBJ2-2; TRBD1 matches 8 bases. With 0 bases clipped from V and 5 bases from J, the junction kept 11 bases outside the gene matches. This CDR3 is built from 18 residues. CDR1 and CDR2 from the germline V gene are LGHNT and FRNRAP.

This clone appeared once. The chain uses TRBV4-3 and TRBJ1-2; D remains ambiguous. CDR1 is LGHNA and CDR2 is YSLEER in the germline V gene. This CDR3 region has 15 residues. Trimming removed 1 base from V and 4 bases from J, with 13 bases in between. The CDR3 protein is CASSQGGTKLYGYTF. The CDR3 nucleotides read TGCGCCAGCAGCCAAGGGGGAACAAAGCTCTATGGCTACACCTTC.

This chain connects TRBV12-2 to TRBJ2-3; the table's D call, TRBD1, has no DNA check behind it. TRBV12-2 is a pseudogene segment. The CDR3 runs 15 residues. As DNA, the CDR3 is TGTGCAAGTCGCTTCGGAGACAGGGAACTAGATACGCAGTATTTT. Translating it yields CASRFGDRELDTQYF.

The rearrangement uses TRBV5-1 and TRBJ2-2; tentative D call: TRBD2 (6 bases). CDR3 length: 16 amino acids. Germline V gene sequence: CDR1 SGHRS, CDR2 YFSETQ. V was pared by 3 bases and J by 4 bases, with 16 bases between. DNA for the CDR3: TGCGCCAGCAGCTCCGGGGCCGCAGCGGGCACCGGGGAGCTGTTTTTT. It yields the protein CASSSGAAAGTGELFF.

Only one count was recorded for this clone. V and J are TRBV18 and TRBJ2-7; TRBD1 matches 10 bases. The length of the CDR3 is 16 residues. Germline V gives CDR1 KGHSH, CDR2 LQKENI. Trimming took 3 bases from V and 0 from J; bases not matched to a gene: 5. DNA of the CDR3: TGTGCCAGCTCACCCTCCTGGGACAGGGGCTCCTACGAGCAGTACTTC. Amino acid sequence: CASSPSWDRGSYEQYF.

The chain employs TRBV2 and TRBJ2-7, with 9 bases fitting TRBD1. The V segment lost 5 bases and the J segment 3 bases; nucleotides outside the gene matches: 5. The germline V gene has CDR1 SNHLY and CDR2 FYNNEI. The CDR3 runs to 14 residues. CDR3 amino acids: CASSLADRGYEQYF. The CDR3 DNA follows: TGTGCCAGCAGTCTCGCGGACAGGGGCTACGAGCAGTACTTC.

The chain carries TRBV6-5 and TRBJ1-1, with TRBD1 identical over 7 bases. Germline CDR1 and CDR2: MNHEY and SVGAGI. The CDR3 extends over 13 amino acids. The ends lost 10 bases at V and 4 bases at J; junction bases unmatched: 9. The CDR3 sequence: CATNRRGLTEAFF. For the CDR3, the DNA is TGTGCCACCAATAGGAGGGGGCTCACTGAAGCTTTCTTT.

The chain couples TRBV28 to TRBJ2-7, with D unresolved. Germline V lookup: CDR1 MDHEN, CDR2 SYDVKM. The germline V and J ends were trimmed by 8 bases and 6 bases, with 14 bases remaining between them. The CDR3 runs 12 residues. CDR3 DNA: TGTGCCAGCTACGAGACTCCCGTCGAGCAGTACTTC. Translating gives CASYETPVEQYF.

The chain carries TRBV9 and TRBJ2-1; D uncertain. Trimming stripped 2 bases from V and 1 base from J, with 16 bases between. Germline lookup yields CDR1 SGDLS and CDR2 YYNGEE. This CDR3 contains 17 residues. As DNA, the CDR3 is TGTGCCAGCAGCGTCCTCCCCTCCGATATGTCCTACAATGAGCAGTTCTTC. Protein: CASSVLPSDMSYNEQFF.

The J gene is TRBJ2-1, the V gene TRBV15; unclear D gene. CDR1 and CDR2 (germline): LNHNV, YYDKDF (reference sequence). Trimming removed 0 bases at V and 2 bases at J, with 11 bases between. The CDR3 sequence is 16 residues long. Written as DNA, the CDR3 is TGTGCCACCAGCAGAGAGGGCGCTTTAACCTACAATGAGCAGTTCTTC. It yields the protein CATSREGALTYNEQFF.

This clone was recorded only once. The chain joins TRBV7-2 to TRBJ1-2; D is undetermined. The germline V gene has CDR1 SGHTA and CDR2 FQGNSA. The CDR3 runs 13 residues. V gave up 3 bases and J gave up 8 bases, with 13 bases separating them. DNA for the CDR3: TGTGCCAGCAGCTTCCCAGGATTGAGCGGCTACACCTTC. Its protein is CASSFPGLSGYTF. Variable domain in full (rest from reference TRBV7-2 and TRBJ1-2): GAGVSQSPSNKVTEKGKDVELRCDPISGHTALYWYRQSLGQGLEFLIYFQGNSAPDKSGLPSDRFSAERTGGSVSTLTIQRTQQEDSAVYLCASSFPGLSGYTFGSGTRLTVV.

In nucleotides, the CDR3 is TGTGCCAGCAGCGTAGAACTTCGCTACAATGAGCAGTTCTTC. Translating gives CASSVELRYNEQFF. J is TRBJ2-1 and V is TRBV9; D is undetermined. This CDR3 region has 14 residues. The germline V gene encodes CDR1 SGDLS and CDR2 YYNGEE. V was shortened by 0 bases and J by 3 bases, with 7 bases between the two germline ends.

The rearrangement joins TRBV28 to TRBJ1-2, with a weak D call TRBD1 (6 bases). The V gene's germline CDR1 is MDHEN and CDR2 SYDVKM. The V end was cut by 6 bases, the J end by 8 bases, with 16 bases between. The CDR3 extends over 13 amino acids. The CDR3 bases are TGTGCCAGCAGCCCCGGGGGGCCCGGGGGCTACACCTTC. This sequence encodes CASSPGGPGGYTF.

This sequence joins TRBV9 and TRBJ2-1; weak D call: TRBD1 (6 bases). The CDR3 spans 14 residues. With 4 bases removed from V and 2 bases from J, the gap between germline ends came to 10 bases. Germline lookup yields CDR1 SGDLS and CDR2 YYNGEE. The CDR3 loop reads CASSKGQTYNEQFF. As DNA, the CDR3 is TGTGCCAGCAGCAAGGGACAAACCTACAATGAGCAGTTCTTC.

The V gene is TRBV30, the J gene TRBJ2-7; D possibly corresponds to TRBD2 (6 bases). Between the trimmed V and J ends, which lost 5 bases and 5 bases, there was a span of 10 bases. Germline V CDR1 and CDR2: GTSNPN, SVGIG (reference sequence). CDR3 length equals 11 residues. CDR3 nucleotides: TGTGCCTGGGAGCGGGCTAACGAGCAGTACTTC. Translated: CAWERANEQYF.

The chain links TRBV7-8 to TRBJ2-7; no definite D call. Germline V CDR1 and CDR2: SGHVS, FQNEAQ. V lost 2 bases and J 0 bases, leaving 11 bases between the germline ends. This CDR3 region has 15 residues. The CDR3 bases are TGTGCCAGCAGCTTACAACGTATCAGCTCCTACGAGCAGTACTTC. Protein: CASSLQRISSYEQYF.

This chain connects TRBV6-1 to TRBJ1-5; maybe TRBD1 (6 bases). Germline values: CDR1 MNHNS, CDR2 SASEGT. V was pared by 2 bases and J by 7 bases, with 18 bases between. The CDR3 spans 16 residues. This CDR3 reads CASSEHLQGVGQPQHF. CDR3 sequence (DNA): TGTGCCAGCAGTGAACATCTACAGGGCGTGGGGCAGCCCCAGCATTTT.

The V gene is TRBV7-7, the J gene TRBJ2-7; 13 positions agree with TRBD2. Germline CDR1 and CDR2: SSHAT and FNYEAQ (reference sequence). The CDR3 has 15 amino acids. The ends lost 5 bases at V and 0 bases at J; junction bases unmatched: 1. CDR3: CASSRLAGGSYEQYF. The CDR3 DNA sequence: TGTGCCAGCAGCCGACTAGCGGGAGGCTCCTACGAGCAGTACTTC.

CDR3 sequence: CASTKGRESEQYF. The CDR3 bases are TGTGCCAGTACCAAGGGACGCGAGAGCGAGCAGTACTTC. The chain is built from TRBV19 and TRBJ2-7; D is tentatively TRBD1 or TRBD2 (5 bases each). The CDR3 extends over 13 amino acids. Between the trimmed V and J ends, which lost 7 bases and 6 bases, there was a span of 16 bases. Germline assignment: CDR1 LNHDA and CDR2 SQIVND (reference sequence).

The rearrangement links TRBV6-5 to TRBJ2-7; TRBD2 aligns across 7 bases. V gave up 6 bases and J gave up 2 bases; unmatched junction bases: 10. This CDR3 has 15 amino acids. Germline V gives CDR1 MNHEY, CDR2 SVGAGI. This CDR3 is CASSPQRDYPYEQYF. The CDR3 bases are TGTGCCAGCAGCCCCCAGCGGGATTACCCCTACGAGCAGTACTTC.

With respect to this clone: One end of the junction fails to match germline, which may point to a read error. The chain is built from TRBV7-9 and TRBJ2-7, with 9 bases that match TRBD2. Germline V lookup: CDR1 SEHNR, CDR2 FQNEAQ (reference sequence). This CDR3 is 14 amino acids long. CDR3 in DNA: TGTGCCAGCAGCGTAGCGGGAGCGGGCTACGAGCAGTACTTC. Translated: CASSVAGAGYEQYF.

As concerns this clone: Other DNA sequences in this specimen translate into the identical CDR3. The chain uses TRBV5-1 and TRBJ2-5, with D possibly TRBD2 on 5 matching bases. With 0 bases removed from V and 3 bases from J, the gap between germline ends came to 6 bases. This CDR3 is built from 13 residues. Per germline, CDR1 SGHRS and CDR2 YFSETQ. CDR3 bases: TGCGCCAGCAGCTTGGGGGGAGAAGAGACCCAGTACTTC. Translation: CASSLGGEETQYF.

This chain connects TRBV7-2 to TRBJ2-3; D is uncertain. The CDR3 is 13 residues long. V was trimmed by 5 bases and J by 6 bases, leaving 12 bases between them. Germline CDR1 SGHTA, CDR2 FQGNSA. CDR3 coding DNA: TGTGCCAGCAGCAGAGCCGGTATGGATACGCAGTATTTT. Translated, it gives CASSRAGMDTQYF.